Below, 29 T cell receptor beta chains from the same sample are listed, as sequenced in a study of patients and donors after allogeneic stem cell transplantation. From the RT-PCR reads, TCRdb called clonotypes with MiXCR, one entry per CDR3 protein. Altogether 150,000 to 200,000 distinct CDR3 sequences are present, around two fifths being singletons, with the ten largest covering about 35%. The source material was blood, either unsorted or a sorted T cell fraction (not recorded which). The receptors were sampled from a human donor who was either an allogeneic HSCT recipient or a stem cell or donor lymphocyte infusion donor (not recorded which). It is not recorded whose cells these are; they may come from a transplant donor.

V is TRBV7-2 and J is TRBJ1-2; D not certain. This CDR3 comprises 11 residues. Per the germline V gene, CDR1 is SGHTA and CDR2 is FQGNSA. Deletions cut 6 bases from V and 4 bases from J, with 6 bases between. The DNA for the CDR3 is TGTGCCAGCAGGGATTTCTATGGCTACACCTTC. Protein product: CASRDFYGYTF. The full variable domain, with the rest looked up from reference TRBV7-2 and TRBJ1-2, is GAGVSQSPSNKVTEKGKDVELRCDPISGHTALYWYRQSLGQGLEFLIYFQGNSAPDKSGLPSDRFSAERTGGSVSTLTIQRTQQEDSAVYLCASRDFYGYTFGSGTRLTVV.

CDR3 protein: CASSVRDSLNSPLHF. The CDR3 DNA follows: TGTGCCAGCAGCGTCCGGGACAGTCTAAATTCACCCCTCCACTTT. The V and J genes are TRBV9 and TRBJ1-6; TRBD1 matches 7 bases. The CDR3 has 15 residues. After removal of 2 bases from V and 7 bases from J, the junction contained 6 bases not matched to a gene. Germline CDR1 and CDR2: SGDLS and YYNGEE.

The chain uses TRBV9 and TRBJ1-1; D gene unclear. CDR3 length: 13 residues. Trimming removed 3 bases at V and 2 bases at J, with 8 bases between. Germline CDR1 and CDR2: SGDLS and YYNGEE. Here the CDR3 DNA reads TGTGCCAGCAGCGGGCCGTCTAACACTGAAGCTTTCTTT. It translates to CASSGPSNTEAFF.

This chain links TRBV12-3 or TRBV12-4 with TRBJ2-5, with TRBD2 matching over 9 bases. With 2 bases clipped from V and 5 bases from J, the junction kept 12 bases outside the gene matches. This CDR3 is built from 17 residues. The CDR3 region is CASSLTLGGRALETQYF. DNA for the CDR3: TGTGCCAGCAGTTTAACTCTAGGCGGGAGGGCCCTCGAGACCCAGTACTTC.

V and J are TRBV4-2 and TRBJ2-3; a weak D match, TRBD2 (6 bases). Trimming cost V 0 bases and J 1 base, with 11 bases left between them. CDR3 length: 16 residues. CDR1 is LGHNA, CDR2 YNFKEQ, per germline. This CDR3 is CASSQERRGRTDTQYF. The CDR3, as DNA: TGTGCCAGCAGCCAAGAACGGCGGGGACGCACAGATACGCAGTATTTT.

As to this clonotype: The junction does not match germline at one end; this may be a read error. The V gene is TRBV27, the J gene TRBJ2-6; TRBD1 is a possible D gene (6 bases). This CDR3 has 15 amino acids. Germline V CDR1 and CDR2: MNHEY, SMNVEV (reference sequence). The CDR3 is CASRTPGAGANALTF. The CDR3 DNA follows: TGTGCCAGCAGAACCCCAGGGGCTGGGGCCAACGCCCTGACTTTC.

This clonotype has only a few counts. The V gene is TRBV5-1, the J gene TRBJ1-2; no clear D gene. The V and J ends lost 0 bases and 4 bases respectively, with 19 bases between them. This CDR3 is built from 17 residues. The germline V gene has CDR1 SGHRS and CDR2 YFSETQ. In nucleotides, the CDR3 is TGCGCCAGCAGCTTGGCAGGTCGTCCTGAAAGCCGCTATGGCTACACCTTC. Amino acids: CASSLAGRPESRYGYTF.

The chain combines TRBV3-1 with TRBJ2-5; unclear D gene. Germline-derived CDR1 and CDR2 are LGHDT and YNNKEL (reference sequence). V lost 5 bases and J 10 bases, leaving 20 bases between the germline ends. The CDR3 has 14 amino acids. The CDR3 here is CASSSPIRLDDQYF. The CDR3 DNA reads TGTGCCAGCAGCTCCCCTATCCGGCTCGACGACCAGTACTTC.

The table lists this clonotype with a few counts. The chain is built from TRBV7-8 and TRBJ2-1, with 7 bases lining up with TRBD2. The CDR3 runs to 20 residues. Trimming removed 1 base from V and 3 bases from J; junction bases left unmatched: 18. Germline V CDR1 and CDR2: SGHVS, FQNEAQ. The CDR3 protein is CASSLEGSGSGFSVYNEQFF. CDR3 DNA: TGTGCCAGCAGCTTAGAGGGTTCCGGTAGCGGGTTCTCCGTCTACAATGAGCAGTTCTTC.

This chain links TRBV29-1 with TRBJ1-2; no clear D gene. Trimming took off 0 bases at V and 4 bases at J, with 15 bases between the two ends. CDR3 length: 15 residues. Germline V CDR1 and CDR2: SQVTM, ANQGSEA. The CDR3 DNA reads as TGCAGCGTTGAAGATTATGGCAGGAAGGGCTATGGCTACACCTTC. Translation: CSVEDYGRKGYGYTF.

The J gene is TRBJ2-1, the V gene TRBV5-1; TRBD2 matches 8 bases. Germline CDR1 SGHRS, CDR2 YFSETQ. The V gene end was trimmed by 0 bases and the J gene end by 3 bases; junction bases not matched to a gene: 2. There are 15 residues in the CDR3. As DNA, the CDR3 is TGCGCCAGCAGCTTGGGGGGACTAGACTACAATGAGCAGTTCTTC. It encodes CASSLGGLDYNEQFF.

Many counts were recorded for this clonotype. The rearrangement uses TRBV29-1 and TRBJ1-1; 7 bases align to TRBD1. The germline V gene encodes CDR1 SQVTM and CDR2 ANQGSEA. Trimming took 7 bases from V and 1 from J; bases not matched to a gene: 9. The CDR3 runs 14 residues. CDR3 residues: CSAPPTGSNTEAFF. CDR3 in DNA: TGCAGCGCCCCTCCGACAGGGTCGAACACTGAAGCTTTCTTT.

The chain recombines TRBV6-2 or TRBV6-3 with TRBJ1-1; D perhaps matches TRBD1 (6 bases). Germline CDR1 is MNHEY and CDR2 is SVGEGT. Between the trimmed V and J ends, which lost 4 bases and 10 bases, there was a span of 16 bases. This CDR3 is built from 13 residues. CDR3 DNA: TGTGCCAGCAGTTTTATACGGGGGCAAGGAGCTTTCTTT. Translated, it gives CASSFIRGQGAFF.

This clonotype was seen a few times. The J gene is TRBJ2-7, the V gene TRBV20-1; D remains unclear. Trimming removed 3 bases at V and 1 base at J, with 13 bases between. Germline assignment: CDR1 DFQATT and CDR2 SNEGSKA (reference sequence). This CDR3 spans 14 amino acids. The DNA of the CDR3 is TGCAGTGCTAGTTTCTCTATTTCTTCCTACGAGCAGTACTTC. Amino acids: CSASFSISSYEQYF.

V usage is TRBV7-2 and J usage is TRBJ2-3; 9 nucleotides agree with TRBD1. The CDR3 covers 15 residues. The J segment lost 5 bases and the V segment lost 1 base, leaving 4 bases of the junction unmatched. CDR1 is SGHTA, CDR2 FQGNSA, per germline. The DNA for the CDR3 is TGTGCCAGCAGCTTAGAGGGACAGGGTCTAGATACGCAGTATTTT. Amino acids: CASSLEGQGLDTQYF.

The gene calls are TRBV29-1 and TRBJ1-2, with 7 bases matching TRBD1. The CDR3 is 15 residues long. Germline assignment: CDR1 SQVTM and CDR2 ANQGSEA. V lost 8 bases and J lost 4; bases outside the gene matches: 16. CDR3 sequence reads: CSIGGPGRQGYGYTF. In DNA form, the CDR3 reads TGCAGCATTGGGGGCCCTGGGAGACAGGGCTATGGCTACACCTTC.

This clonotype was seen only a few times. The CDR3 region has the DNA TGTGCCAGCAGTTTCGGTCAGCCAAATGGCTACACCTTC. This translates into CASSFGQPNGYTF. This sequence joins TRBV12-3 or TRBV12-4 and TRBJ1-2; D gene uncertain. With 3 bases removed from V and 6 bases from J, the gap between germline ends came to 11 bases. This CDR3 is built from 13 residues.

The CDR3 DNA reads as TGTGCCAGCAGTTACGACTTCAATCAGCCCCAGCATTTT. Its translation: CASSYDFNQPQHF. This sequence joins TRBV27 and TRBJ1-5; D gene unclear. Germline V gene lookup returns CDR1 MNHEY and CDR2 SMNVEV (reference sequence). The CDR3 is 13 residues long. V lost 4 bases to trimming and J lost 3 bases, with 7 bases between them.

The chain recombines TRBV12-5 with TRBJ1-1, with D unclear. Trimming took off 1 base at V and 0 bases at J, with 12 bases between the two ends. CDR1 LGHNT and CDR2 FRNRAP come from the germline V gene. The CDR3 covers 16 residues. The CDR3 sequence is CASGLALSRVNTEAFF. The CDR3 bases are TGTGCTAGTGGTTTGGCCCTATCGAGGGTGAACACTGAAGCTTTCTTT.

CDR3 coding DNA: TGTGCCAGCAGCGTCACAGGGGTGAACACTGAAGCTTTCTTT. Protein product: CASSVTGVNTEAFF. The chain has TRBV9 and TRBJ1-1; 7 bases line up with TRBD1. This CDR3 comprises 14 residues. The J segment lost 0 bases and the V segment lost 2 bases, leaving 1 base of the junction unmatched. CDR1 and CDR2 from the germline V gene are SGDLS and YYNGEE.

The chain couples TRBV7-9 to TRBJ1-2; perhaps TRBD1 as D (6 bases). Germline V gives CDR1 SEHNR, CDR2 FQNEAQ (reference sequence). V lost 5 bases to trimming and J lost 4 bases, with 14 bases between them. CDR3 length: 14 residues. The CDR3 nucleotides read TGTGCCAGCAGCGATGGACAGAGAAGCTATGGCTACACCTTC. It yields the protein CASSDGQRSYGYTF.

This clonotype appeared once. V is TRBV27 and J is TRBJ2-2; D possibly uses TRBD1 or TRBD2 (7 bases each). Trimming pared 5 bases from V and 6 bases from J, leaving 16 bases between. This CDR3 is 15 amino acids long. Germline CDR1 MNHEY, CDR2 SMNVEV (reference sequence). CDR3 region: CASSGAGDRPGELFF. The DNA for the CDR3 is TGTGCCAGCAGTGGGGCGGGGGACAGACCCGGGGAGCTGTTTTTT.

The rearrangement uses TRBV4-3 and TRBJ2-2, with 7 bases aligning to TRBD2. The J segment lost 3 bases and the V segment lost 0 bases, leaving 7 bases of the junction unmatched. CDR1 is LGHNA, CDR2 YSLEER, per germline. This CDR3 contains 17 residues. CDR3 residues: CASSQDRPSGHTGELFF. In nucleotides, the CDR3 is TGCGCCAGCAGCCAAGATCGACCTAGCGGACACACCGGGGAGCTGTTTTTT.

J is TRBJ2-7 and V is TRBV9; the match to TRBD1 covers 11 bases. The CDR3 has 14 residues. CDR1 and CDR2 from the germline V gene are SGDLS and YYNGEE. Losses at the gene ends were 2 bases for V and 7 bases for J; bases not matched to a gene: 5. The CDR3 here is CASSVGTGGVEQYF. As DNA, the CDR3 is TGTGCCAGCAGCGTGGGGACAGGGGGAGTTGAGCAGTACTTC.

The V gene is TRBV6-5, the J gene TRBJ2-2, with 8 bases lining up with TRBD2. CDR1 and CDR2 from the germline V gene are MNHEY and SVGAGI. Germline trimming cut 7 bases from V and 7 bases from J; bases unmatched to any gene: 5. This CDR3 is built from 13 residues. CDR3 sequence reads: CASTGGVNGELFF. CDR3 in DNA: TGTGCCAGCACGGGAGGGGTAAACGGGGAGCTGTTTTTT.

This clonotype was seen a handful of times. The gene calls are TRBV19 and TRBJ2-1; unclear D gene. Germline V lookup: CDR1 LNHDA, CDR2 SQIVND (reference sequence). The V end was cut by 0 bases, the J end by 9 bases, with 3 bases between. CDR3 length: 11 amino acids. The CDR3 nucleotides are TGTGCCAGTAGTATAGACAGTGAGCAGTTCTTC. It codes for CASSIDSEQFF. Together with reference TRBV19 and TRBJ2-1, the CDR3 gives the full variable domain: DGGITQSPKYLFRKEGQNVTLSCEQNLNHDAMYWYRQDPGQGLRLIYYSQIVNDFQKGDIAEGYSVSREKKESFPLTVTSAQKNPTAFYLCASSIDSEQFFGPGTRLTVL.

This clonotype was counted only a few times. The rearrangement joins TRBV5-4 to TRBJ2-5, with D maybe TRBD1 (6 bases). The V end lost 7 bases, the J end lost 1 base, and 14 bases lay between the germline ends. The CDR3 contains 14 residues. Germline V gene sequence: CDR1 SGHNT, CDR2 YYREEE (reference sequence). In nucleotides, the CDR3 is TGTGCCAGCGCTACAGGGAATACCCAAGAGACCCAGTACTTC. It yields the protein CASATGNTQETQYF.

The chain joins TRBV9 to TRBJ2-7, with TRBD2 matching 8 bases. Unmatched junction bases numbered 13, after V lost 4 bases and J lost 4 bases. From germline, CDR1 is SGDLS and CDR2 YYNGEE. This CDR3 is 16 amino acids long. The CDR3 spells CASSPRVAGTFYEQYF. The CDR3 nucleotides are TGTGCCAGCAGCCCTCGGGTAGCGGGAACCTTTTACGAGCAGTACTTC.

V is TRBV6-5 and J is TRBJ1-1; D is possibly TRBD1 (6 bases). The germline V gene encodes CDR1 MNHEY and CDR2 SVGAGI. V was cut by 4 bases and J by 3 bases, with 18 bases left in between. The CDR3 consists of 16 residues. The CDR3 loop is CASSSPVGGGHTEAFF. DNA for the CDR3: TGTGCCAGCAGTTCCCCCGTGGGAGGGGGGCACACTGAAGCTTTCTTT.